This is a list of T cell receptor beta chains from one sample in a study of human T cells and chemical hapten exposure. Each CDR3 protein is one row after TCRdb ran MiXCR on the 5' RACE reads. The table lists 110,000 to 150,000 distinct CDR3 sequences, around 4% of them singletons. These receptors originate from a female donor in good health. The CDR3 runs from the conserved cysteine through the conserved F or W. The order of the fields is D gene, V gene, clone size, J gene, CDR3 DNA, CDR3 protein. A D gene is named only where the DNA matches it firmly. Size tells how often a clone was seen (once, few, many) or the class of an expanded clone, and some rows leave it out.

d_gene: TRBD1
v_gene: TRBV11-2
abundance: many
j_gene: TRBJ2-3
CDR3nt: TGTGCCAGCAGCTTACGGACAGGGGGCGCGTATACGCAGTATTTT
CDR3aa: CASSLRTGGAYTQYF

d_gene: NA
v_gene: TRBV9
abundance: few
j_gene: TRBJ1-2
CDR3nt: TGTGCCAGCAGCCCACAGGGCCCCGCGAGCTACACCTTC
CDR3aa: CASSPQGPASYTF

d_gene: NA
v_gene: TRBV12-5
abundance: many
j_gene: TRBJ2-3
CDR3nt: TGTGCTAGTGGTTTGTCCCGACAGGGGATGTGGGCGGGGGGCTCAGATACGCAGTATTTT
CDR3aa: CASGLSRQGMWAGGSDTQYF

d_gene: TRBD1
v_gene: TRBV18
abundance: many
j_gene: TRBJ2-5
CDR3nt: TGTGCCAGCTCATCTACGACAGGGTCGGGGACCCAGTACTTC
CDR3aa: CASSSTTGSGTQYF

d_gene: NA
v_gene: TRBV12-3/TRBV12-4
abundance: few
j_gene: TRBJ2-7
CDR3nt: TGTGCCAGCAGTTTCGCCGGGACGGCCGATTACGAGCAGTACTTC
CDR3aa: CASSFAGTADYEQYF

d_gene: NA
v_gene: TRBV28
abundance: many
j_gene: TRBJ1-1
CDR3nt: TGTGCCAGCAGGGTACAGGGAAGGCGGGGGAACACTGAAGCTTTCTTT
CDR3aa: CASRVQGRRGNTEAFF

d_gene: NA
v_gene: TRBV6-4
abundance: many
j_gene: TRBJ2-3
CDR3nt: TGTGCCAGCAGTGACTCCCCAGGGGGCACAGATACGCAGTATTTT
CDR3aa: CASSDSPGGTDTQYF

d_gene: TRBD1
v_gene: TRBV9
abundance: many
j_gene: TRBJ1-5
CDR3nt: TGTGCCAGCAGCGTAGAAGGGGGCGCGGAGCAGCCCCAGCATTTT
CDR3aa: CASSVEGGAEQPQHF

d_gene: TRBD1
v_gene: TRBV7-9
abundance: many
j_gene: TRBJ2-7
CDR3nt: TGTGCCAGCAGCACTAATGGCCCTTCAGGGGGGCAGTACTTC
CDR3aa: CASSTNGPSGGQYF

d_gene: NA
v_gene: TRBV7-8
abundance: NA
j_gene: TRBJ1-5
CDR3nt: TGTGCCAGCAGCTGCTTCCTTAATCAGCCCCAGCATTTT
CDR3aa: CASSCFLNQPQHF

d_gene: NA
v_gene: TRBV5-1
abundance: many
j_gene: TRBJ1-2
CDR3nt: TGCGCCAGCAGCTGGAGGGGGACGAACTATGGCTACACCTTC
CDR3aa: CASSWRGTNYGYTF

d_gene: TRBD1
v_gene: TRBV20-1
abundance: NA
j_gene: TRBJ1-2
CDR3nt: TGCAGTGCTAGAGCCTTAGGTACAGGGGCATATGGCTACACCTTC
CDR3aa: CSARALGTGAYGYTF

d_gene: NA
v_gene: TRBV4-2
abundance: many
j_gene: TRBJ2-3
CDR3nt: TGTGCCAGCAGCCAAGCCCGTACTAGTCCGGACACAGATACGCAGTATTTT
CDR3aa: CASSQARTSPDTDTQYF

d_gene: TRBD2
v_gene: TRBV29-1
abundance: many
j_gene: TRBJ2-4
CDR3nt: TGCAGCGTTGAAGATCCCGGGACTAGCGGGGGGCCCGCGACTTTAGCCAAAAACATTCAGTACTTC
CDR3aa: CSVEDPGTSGGPATLAKNIQYF

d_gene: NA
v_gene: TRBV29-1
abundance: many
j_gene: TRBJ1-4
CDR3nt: TGCAGCGTTGGGGTGAGGGACGGCGGTGAAAAACTGTTTTTT
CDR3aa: CSVGVRDGGEKLFF

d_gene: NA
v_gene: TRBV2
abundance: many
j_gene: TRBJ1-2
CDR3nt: TGTGCCAGCAGTGAGTTCCCGGGACCGCGTCAGGGCTACACCTTC
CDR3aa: CASSEFPGPRQGYTF